The 27 T cell receptor beta chains below were found in one sample sequenced in a study of cytomegalovirus exposure and HLA in healthy donors. PCR primers comprised 60 Vbeta and 13 Jbeta primers. Measured with immunoSEQ multiplex PCR; TCRdb has only the in-frame clones, and not every one. Of 100,000 to 150,000 clones listed, roughly a sixth were seen once; the top ten hold roughly 2.7%. Sequencing was performed on PBMCs. All receptors come from a female donor in good health and CMV-seropositive.

V and J are TRBV18 and TRBJ2-1, with 10 bases fitting TRBD2. CDR3 length equals 14 residues. The V segment lost 5 bases and the J segment 8 bases; nucleotides outside the gene matches: 6. Germline V gene data show CDR1 as KGHSH and CDR2 as LQKENI. The CDR3 here is CASSLAGGGHEQFF. In nucleotides, the CDR3 is TGTGCCAGCTCATTAGCGGGGGGCGGACATGAGCAGTTCTTC.

Only a few counts were recorded for this clone. The rearrangement links TRBV28 to TRBJ2-7; 7 bases agree with TRBD1. V gave up 4 bases and J gave up 2 bases; unmatched junction bases: 5. CDR1 is MDHEN and CDR2 is SYDVKM in the germline V gene. The CDR3 is 14 amino acids. The CDR3 DNA is TGTGCCAGCAGTTCCCACAGGGGTCCCTACGAGCAGTACTTC. Translated, it gives CASSSHRGPYEQYF.

This sequence joins TRBV13 and TRBJ2-7; TRBD2 matches at 9 bases. V gave up 0 bases and J gave up 6 bases; unmatched junction bases: 15. This CDR3 contains 18 residues. Germline CDR1 reads PRHDT; CDR2 reads FYEKMQ (reference sequence). The CDR3 coding sequence is TGTGCCAGCAGCTTAGGACTAGCGGGTCGCGGACCTTACGGCGAGCAGTACTTC. It codes for CASSLGLAGRGPYGEQYF.

The chain has TRBV28 and TRBJ1-4, with D possibly TRBD1 on 5 matching bases. CDR3 length: 16 amino acids. Germline V gene lookup returns CDR1 MDHEN and CDR2 SYDVKM. V was clipped by 6 bases and J by 0 bases, with 14 bases between them. The CDR3 reads CASRTDNPSTNEKLFF. DNA of the CDR3: TGTGCCAGCAGGACGGACAACCCCTCAACTAATGAAAAACTGTTTTTT.

This clone appeared a few times. The V gene is TRBV5-6, the J gene TRBJ2-4; 8 bases fit TRBD1. Germline V gene data show CDR1 as SGHDT and CDR2 as YYEEEE. V shed 4 bases, J shed 8 bases, and the junction held 8 bases outside the gene matches. The CDR3 runs 14 residues. The CDR3 sequence: CASSEVDRVDIQYF. For the CDR3, the DNA is TGTGCCAGCAGCGAGGTGGACAGGGTGGACATTCAGTACTTC.

The chain is built from TRBV12-5 and TRBJ2-2; D gene unclear. Germline V gene sequence: CDR1 LGHNT, CDR2 FRNRAP. V lost 0 bases and J lost 7, with 12 bases in between. The CDR3 has 15 amino acids. The CDR3 reads CASGLVSHRIGELFF. CDR3 sequence (DNA): TGTGCTAGTGGTTTGGTATCACACCGCATCGGGGAGCTGTTTTTT.

The chain employs TRBV5-6 and TRBJ2-5; a weak D match, TRBD2 (5 bases). CDR3 size: 16 residues. V was clipped by 3 bases and J by 0 bases, with 15 bases between them. Germline V CDR1 and CDR2: SGHDT, YYEEEE. The CDR3 DNA sequence: TGTGCCAGCAGCTGGGCGGGTGCTGGGTACCAAGAGACCCAGTACTTC. It encodes CASSWAGAGYQETQYF.

This rearrangement joins TRBV28 to TRBJ2-6, with D possibly matching TRBD2 (5 bases). The CDR3 runs to 15 residues. Trimming cost V 5 bases and J 2 bases, with 10 bases left between them. Germline CDR1 is MDHEN and CDR2 is SYDVKM. Here the CDR3 DNA reads TGTGCCAGCAGTCCCCCGAGGGCTGGGGCCAACGTCCTGACTTTC. Translated: CASSPPRAGANVLTF.

A few counts support this clone. V and J are TRBV7-6 and TRBJ2-5, with D hard to call. The CDR3 runs 12 residues. Trimming took off 5 bases at V and 4 bases at J, with 8 bases between the two ends. CDR1 is SGHVS, CDR2 FNYEAQ, per germline. The CDR3 region is CASSPPLETQYF. The CDR3 nucleotides read TGTGCCAGCAGCCCTCCTCTAGAGACCCAGTACTTC.

This clone was detected only a few times. The rearrangement links TRBV5-1 to TRBJ1-3; 8 nucleotides agree with TRBD1. The CDR3 extends over 14 amino acids. Unmatched junction bases numbered 4, after V lost 4 bases and J lost 4 bases. Germline V CDR1 and CDR2: SGHRS, YFSETQ. The CDR3 nucleotides read TGCGCCAGCAGCGCGACAGGGGACGGAAACACCATATATTTT. Translation gives CASSATGDGNTIYF. Filled out from reference TRBV5-1 and TRBJ1-3, the complete variable domain reads KAGVTQTPRYLIKTRGQQVTLSCSPISGHRSVSWYQQTPGQGLQFLFEYFSETQRNKGNFPGRFSGRQFSNSRSEMNVSTLELGDSALYLCASSATGDGNTIYFGEGSWLTVV.

Only a few counts were recorded for this clone. This chain links TRBV30 with TRBJ1-2, with D unclear. V was cut by 1 base and J by 6 bases, with 15 bases left in between. The CDR3 spans 14 residues. Per germline, CDR1 GTSNPN and CDR2 SVGIG (reference sequence). The CDR3 DNA follows: TGTGCCTGGAGTGGGAACACCGGGGTGGATGGCTACACCTTC. Translating it yields CAWSGNTGVDGYTF.

The chain uses TRBV27 and TRBJ2-7, with TRBD2 identical over 12 bases. CDR3 length: 17 amino acids. The germline V gene encodes CDR1 MNHEY and CDR2 SMNVEV (reference sequence). The J segment lost 4 bases and the V segment lost 5 bases, leaving 12 bases of the junction unmatched. In DNA form, the CDR3 reads TGTGCCAGCAGTCCCGCGCGGACTAGCGGGGAAGGTTACGAGCAGTACTTC. This sequence encodes CASSPARTSGEGYEQYF.

This chain connects TRBV12-1 to TRBJ1-2; the table gives TRBD1 as D, unverified against the DNA. TRBV12-1 is assigned pseudogene status. The length of the CDR3 is 17 residues. The CDR3 bases are TGTGCCAGCAGCTCGGACCGAGAGGCTGGGACAGGTGATGGCTACACCTTC. Translating it yields CASSSDREAGTGDGYTF.

V gene TRBV7-2 combines with J gene TRBJ2-7; 7 positions match TRBD1. The V gene's germline CDR1 is SGHTA and CDR2 FQGNSA. The CDR3 is 14 amino acids. J was trimmed by 2 bases and V by 2 bases; bases with no gene match: 3. CDR3: CASSLYRGPYEQYF. Written as DNA, the CDR3 is TGTGCCAGCAGCTTATACAGGGGCCCCTACGAGCAGTACTTC.

The chain employs TRBV4-1 and TRBJ2-5; TRBD1 is a possible D gene (5 bases). CDR1 and CDR2 from the germline V gene are MGHRA and YSYEKL. This CDR3 contains 14 residues. Trimming pared 5 bases from V and 4 bases from J, leaving 14 bases between. The CDR3 nucleotides are TGCGCCAGCAGCTCCAGGCCAGGGCTAGAGACCCAGTACTTC. It translates to CASSSRPGLETQYF.

The chain has TRBV28 and TRBJ1-5; 8 bases are shared with TRBD1. The germline gives CDR1 MDHEN, CDR2 SYDVKM. The CDR3 runs 15 residues. The J segment lost 4 bases and the V segment lost 9 bases, leaving 11 bases of the junction unmatched. The CDR3 nucleotides are TGTGCCAGTCGAATAGGACAGGGATGGAATCAGCCCCAGCATTTT. It is translated as CASRIGQGWNQPQHF.

Only a few counts were recorded for this clone. The genes are TRBV7-9 and TRBJ2-5; no clear D. V was pared by 1 base and J by 1 base, with 4 bases between. This CDR3 comprises 13 residues. Germline lookup yields CDR1 SEHNR and CDR2 FQNEAQ (reference sequence). CDR3 region: CASSLVSQETQYF. The CDR3 DNA sequence: TGTGCCAGCAGCTTAGTATCCCAAGAGACCCAGTACTTC.

V usage is TRBV2 and J usage is TRBJ1-2, with 8 bases lining up with TRBD1. The CDR3 has 12 amino acids. The germline V gene encodes CDR1 SNHLY and CDR2 FYNNEI. Germline trimming cut 8 bases from V and 7 bases from J; bases unmatched to any gene: 6. The CDR3 nucleotides read TGTGCCAGCCAGGGACAGGATTCTGGCTACACCTTC. Protein product: CASQGQDSGYTF.

This clone was found a few times. The chain employs TRBV6-1 and TRBJ2-7; TRBD2 agrees at 11 bases. The trim removed 3 bases at V and 1 base at J, leaving 2 bases unmatched. The CDR3 consists of 15 residues. Looked up from germline, CDR1 is MNHNS and CDR2 is SASEGT. Here the CDR3 reads CASSDTSGGSYEQYF. CDR3 coding DNA: TGTGCCAGCAGTGACACTAGCGGGGGTTCCTACGAGCAGTACTTC.

The rearrangement uses TRBV2 and TRBJ1-6, with D maybe TRBD1 (5 bases). Trimming stripped 7 bases from V and 5 bases from J, with 9 bases between. The CDR3 has 13 residues. The germline gives CDR1 SNHLY, CDR2 FYNNEI. This CDR3 reads CASTGPNNSPLHF. DNA of the CDR3: TGTGCCAGCACAGGGCCCAATAATTCACCCCTCCACTTT.

The chain couples TRBV6-4 to TRBJ1-5; weak D call: TRBD1 (6 bases). Germline CDR1 MRHNA, CDR2 SNTAGT. Trimming took 3 bases from V and 0 from J, leaving 21 bases between them. This CDR3 has 19 residues. The CDR3 DNA reads TGTGCCAGCAGTGAACAGGGCCCTCCGGGCCGAGCTAGCAATCAGCCCCAGCATTTT. Amino acids: CASSEQGPPGRASNQPQHF.

V is TRBV4-3 and J is TRBJ1-1; D unresolved. V was shortened by 0 bases and J by 0 bases, with 8 bases between the two germline ends. CDR3 length equals 15 residues. Per germline, CDR1 LGHNA and CDR2 YSLEER. The CDR3 here is CASSQDTGLNTEAFF. The DNA of the CDR3 is TGCGCCAGCAGCCAAGATACCGGGTTGAACACTGAAGCTTTCTTT.

This rearrangement joins TRBV30 to TRBJ1-6, with a possible D match to TRBD1 (5 bases). V lost 2 bases, J lost 7 bases, and 9 bases lay in between. Germline CDR1 is GTSNPN and CDR2 is SVGIG (reference sequence). The CDR3 has 13 residues. CDR3 sequence: CAWSPYRNSPLHF. The CDR3 coding sequence is TGTGCCTGGAGTCCTTACAGGAATTCACCCCTCCACTTT.

The rearrangement links TRBV7-2 to TRBJ2-7, with TRBD1 as a possible D gene (6 bases). Germline V gives CDR1 SGHTA, CDR2 FQGNSA. Trimming removed 5 bases at V and 4 bases at J, with 18 bases between. CDR3 length: 15 amino acids. The CDR3 loop is CASSHTGRSEYEQYF. The CDR3 coding sequence is TGTGCCAGCAGCCACACAGGGAGATCTGAGTACGAGCAGTACTTC.

This clone appeared a few times. The chain recombines TRBV28 with TRBJ2-7, with D perhaps matching TRBD1 (6 bases). The CDR3 runs to 12 residues. V lost 6 bases and J lost 9, with 15 bases in between. Per germline, CDR1 MDHEN and CDR2 SYDVKM. CDR3 coding DNA: TGTGCCAGCAGCAATCCAGGGGTAGGGCAGTACTTC. Translated: CASSNPGVGQYF.

The gene calls are TRBV19 and TRBJ2-7, with TRBD1 matching over 9 bases. Germline V gene data show CDR1 as LNHDA and CDR2 as SQIVND (reference sequence). The CDR3 spans 13 residues. Trimming took 1 base from V and 5 from J; bases not matched to a gene: 0. This CDR3 is CASSIGTGDEQYF. Here the CDR3 DNA reads TGTGCCAGTAGTATAGGGACAGGGGACGAGCAGTACTTC.

This clone was detected a few times. CDR3 in DNA: TGTGCCAGCAGCTTGGGGGGCGCGGATTACAATGAGCAGTTCTTC. This codes for CASSLGGADYNEQFF. The chain joins TRBV5-5 to TRBJ2-1, with a weak D call TRBD1 (5 bases). Germline lookup yields CDR1 SGHKS and CDR2 YYEKEE (reference sequence). V was cut by 0 bases and J by 4 bases, with 11 bases left in between. The CDR3 is 15 amino acids.